The 4 T cell receptor beta chains reported below all come from one sample, sequenced in a study of cytomegalovirus exposure and HLA in healthy donors. PCR was performed using 60 Vbeta and 13 Jbeta primers. The data were produced by immunoSEQ multiplex PCR, yet TCRdb's version contains in-frame clones alone and is incomplete. This repertoire shows around 150,000 clones, around four fifths found once; its top ten account for about 8.1%. Sequencing input: PBMCs. These receptors all come from a woman in her forties or fifties in good health and CMV-seropositive.

The rearrangement uses TRBV7-6 and TRBJ2-3, with 9 bases that match TRBD2. The CDR3 length is 17 residues. Trimming cost V 5 bases and J 4 bases; bases outside gene matches: 13. The V gene's germline CDR1 is SGHVS and CDR2 FNYEAQ. The CDR3 region is CASSPLTLAGGSDTQYF. Written as DNA, the CDR3 is TGTGCCAGCAGCCCACTTACTCTGGCGGGGGGGTCAGATACGCAGTATTTT. The full variable domain, completed using reference TRBV7-6 and TRBJ2-3, is GAGVSQSPRYKVTKRGQDVALRCDPISGHVSLYWYRQALGQGPEFLTYFNYEAQQDKSGLPNDRFSAERPEGSISTLTIQRTEQRDSAMYRCASSPLTLAGGSDTQYFGPGTRLTVL.

CDR3 nucleotide sequence: TGCGCCAGCAGTGAGTCGTTGGACATTGAGGCGCAGTATTTT. Protein product: CASSESLDIEAQYF. This chain joins TRBV10-1 and TRBJ2-3; D perhaps matches TRBD1 (5 bases). The CDR3 length is 14 residues. Per germline, CDR1 WNHNN and CDR2 SYGVQD (reference sequence). V lost 0 bases and J 10 bases, leaving 14 bases between the germline ends.

V gene TRBV19 combines with J gene TRBJ1-1; no clear D. The CDR3 runs 13 residues. The V gene lost 6 bases and the J gene lost 1 base, with 9 bases spanning the gap. Germline CDR1 and CDR2: LNHDA and SQIVND (reference sequence). The CDR3 is CASSVLGNTEAFF. The CDR3 DNA reads as TGTGCCAGTAGCGTCCTAGGGAACACTGAAGCTTTCTTT. Variable domain in full (rest from reference TRBV19 and TRBJ1-1): DGGITQSPKYLFRKEGQNVTLSCEQNLNHDAMYWYRQDPGQGLRLIYYSQIVNDFQKGDIAEGYSVSREKKESFPLTVTSAQKNPTAFYLCASSVLGNTEAFFGQGTRLTVV.

This clone appeared a few times. The chain uses TRBV4-1 and TRBJ2-1; TRBD2 is a possible D gene (6 bases). The CDR3 spans 16 residues. Trimming shortened V by 3 bases and J by 3 bases, and 15 bases separated the two germline ends. CDR1 is MGHRA, CDR2 YSYEKL, per germline. CDR3 region: CASSHSAGRGYNEQFF. The DNA for the CDR3 is TGCGCCAGCAGCCATTCGGCGGGAAGGGGCTACAATGAGCAGTTCTTC.